The clone carrying this TCR beta chain has just a few counts. The source of the sample is a study of Ad26.COV2.S vaccination and SARS-CoV-2 variants. About the study: In the study, Ad26.COV2.S was injected intramuscularly once, or twice 56 days apart.

As for treatment: 15 to 20 received Ad26.COV2.S at low or high dose, single or two shots; about 5 received placebo; per-sample allocation not given. The investigators took samples on day 63 after the first vaccine or placebo injection. The data were produced by immunoSEQ multiplex PCR, yet TCRdb's version contains in-frame clones alone and is incomplete. This table holds hundreds of thousands of clones, around 92% found once. The TCR comes from a person aged 18-60 years who received the Ad26.COV2.S COVID-19 vaccine or a placebo. The source was peripheral blood, collected in a trial of Ad26.COV2.S vaccine versus placebo.

The CDR3, as DNA: TGTGCCAGCTCACCGACAGGGACCGAGCAGTACTTC. It yields the protein CASSPTGTEQYF. V is TRBV18 and J is TRBJ2-7, with 7 bases fitting TRBD1. Germline V gene lookup returns CDR1 KGHSH and CDR2 LQKENI. CDR3 length equals 12 residues. With 3 bases clipped from V and 6 bases from J, the junction kept 2 bases outside the gene matches. Filled out from reference TRBV18 and TRBJ2-7, the complete variable domain reads NAGVMQNPRHLVRRRGQEARLRCSPMKGHSHVYWYRQLPEEGLKFMVYLQKENIIDESGMPKERFSAEFPKEGPSILRIQQVVRGDSAAYFCASSPTGTEQYFGPGTRLTVT.